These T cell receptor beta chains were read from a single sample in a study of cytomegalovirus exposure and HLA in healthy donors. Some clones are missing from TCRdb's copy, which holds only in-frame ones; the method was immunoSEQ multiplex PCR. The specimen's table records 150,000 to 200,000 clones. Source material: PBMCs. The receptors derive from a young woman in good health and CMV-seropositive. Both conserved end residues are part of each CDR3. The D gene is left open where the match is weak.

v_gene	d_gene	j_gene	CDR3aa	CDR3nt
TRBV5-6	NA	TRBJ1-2	CASSLIVQGRHGYTF	TGTGCCAGCAGCTTGATAGTACAGGGTCGGCATGGCTACACCTTC
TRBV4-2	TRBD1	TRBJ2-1	CASSQEVAGTGRNEQFF	TGTGCCAGCAGCCAAGAAGTGGCCGGGACAGGGCGGAATGAGCAGTTCTTC
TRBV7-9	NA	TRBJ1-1	CASSDLDILNTEAFF	TGTGCCAGCAGCGACCTGGACATATTGAACACTGAAGCTTTCTTT
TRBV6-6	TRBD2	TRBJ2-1	CASSYSSSGGGNEQFF	TGTGCCAGCAGTTACTCCTCCAGCGGGGGGGGCAATGAGCAGTTCTTC
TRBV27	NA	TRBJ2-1	CASSLNAESSYNEQFF	TGTGCCAGCAGTTTAAATGCGGAGAGCTCCTACAATGAGCAGTTCTTC
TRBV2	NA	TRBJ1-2	CASSSSPAGPYGYTF	TGTGCCAGCAGTTCCTCCCCCGCAGGGCCCTATGGCTACACCTTC
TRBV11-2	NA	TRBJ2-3	CASSLTWERADTQYF	TGTGCCAGCAGCTTGACGTGGGAGAGGGCAGATACGCAGTATTTT
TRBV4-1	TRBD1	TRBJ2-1	CASSQQDRAGDEQFF	TGCGCCAGCAGCCAACAGGACAGGGCTGGCGATGAGCAGTTCTTC
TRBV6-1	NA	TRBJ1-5	CASTAGDGHQPQHF	TGTGCCAGCACCGCGGGAGACGGTCATCAGCCCCAGCATTTT
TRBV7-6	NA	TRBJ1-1	CASSFELQGEAFF	TGTGCCAGCAGCTTCGAGCTACAGGGAGAAGCTTTCTTT
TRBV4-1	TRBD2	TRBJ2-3	CASSRIAGGPIDTQYF	TGCGCCAGCAGCCGAATAGCGGGGGGGCCAATAGATACGCAGTATTTT
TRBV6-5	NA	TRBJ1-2	CASSYSGGEVVYGYTF	TGTGCCAGCAGTTACTCGGGGGGAGAGGTAGTCTATGGCTACACCTTC
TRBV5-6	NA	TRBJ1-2	CASSLLVVSYGYTF	TGTGCCAGCAGCCTCTTGGTGGTGAGCTATGGCTACACCTTC
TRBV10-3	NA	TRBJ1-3	CAISESRSIAGNTIYF	TGTGCCATCAGTGAGTCTCGGTCCATTGCTGGAAACACCATATATTTT
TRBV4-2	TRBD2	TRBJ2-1	CASSQDGLAGPSRAINEQFF	TGTGCCAGCAGCCAAGATGGGCTAGCGGGACCCTCCCGAGCAATTAATGAGCAGTTCTTC
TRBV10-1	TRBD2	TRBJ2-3	CASSDLAVTNTDTQYF	TGCGCCAGCAGTGATCTAGCGGTCACTAACACAGATACGCAGTATTTT
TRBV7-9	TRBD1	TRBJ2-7	CASSFRDRGIYEQYF	TGTGCCAGCAGCTTCCGGGACAGGGGAATTTACGAGCAGTACTTC
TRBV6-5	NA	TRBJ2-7	CASSREGYEQYF	TGTGCCAGCAGTAGAGAGGGCTACGAGCAGTACTTC
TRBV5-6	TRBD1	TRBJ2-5	CASSLDRGHETQYF	TGTGCCAGCAGCCTAGACAGGGGCCACGAGACCCAGTACTTC
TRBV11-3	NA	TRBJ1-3	CASGGPGNTIYF	TGTGCCTCCGGGGGGCCTGGAAACACCATATATTTT
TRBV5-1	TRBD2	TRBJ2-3	CASSLGLATDTQYF	TGCGCCAGCAGCCTGGGACTAGCCACAGATACGCAGTATTTT
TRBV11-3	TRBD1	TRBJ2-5	CASSPQGARQETQYF	TGTGCCAGCAGCCCTCAGGGGGCTAGACAAGAGACCCAGTACTTC
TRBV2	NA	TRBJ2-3	CASSREETQYF	TGTGCCAGCAGTCGAGAGGAAACGCAGTATTTT
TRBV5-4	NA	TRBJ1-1	CASSSDGGATEAFF	TGTGCCAGCAGCTCGGACGGCGGGGCCACTGAAGCTTTCTTT
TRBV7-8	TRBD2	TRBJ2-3	CASSFRREAYTDTQYF	TGTGCCAGCAGCTTTCGGCGGGAGGCATACACAGATACGCAGTATTTT
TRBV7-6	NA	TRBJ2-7	CASSNSYRVNYEQYF	TGTGCCAGCAGCAACTCCTACAGGGTAAACTACGAGCAGTACTTC
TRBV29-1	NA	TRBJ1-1	CRAWKQGAPEAFF	TGCAGAGCTTGGAAACAGGGAGCCCCTGAAGCTTTCTTT
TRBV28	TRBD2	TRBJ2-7	CASSPQRGGGGYEQYF	TGTGCCAGCAGTCCCCAACGGGGTGGGGGGGGCTACGAGCAGTACTTC
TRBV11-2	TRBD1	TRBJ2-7	CASRKPGGGHSYEQYF	TGTGCCAGCAGGAAACCAGGGGGCGGCCACTCCTACGAGCAGTACTTC
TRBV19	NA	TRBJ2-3	CASSPGPGAFTDTQYF	TGTGCCAGTAGTCCAGGACCTGGGGCCTTTACAGATACGCAGTATTTT
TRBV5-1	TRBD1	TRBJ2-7	CASTADRFDEQYF	TGCGCCAGCACCGCGGACAGGTTCGACGAGCAGTACTTC
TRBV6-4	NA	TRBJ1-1	CASSDSSLTEAFF	TGTGCCAGCAGTGACTCGAGTCTCACTGAAGCTTTCTTT
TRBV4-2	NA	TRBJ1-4	CASSSAGGRSNEKLFF	TGTGCCAGCAGTTCCGCGGGGGGACGGAGTAATGAAAAACTGTTTTTT
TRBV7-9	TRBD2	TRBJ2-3	CASSLIAGDTQYF	TGTGCCAGCAGTCTTATAGCGGGAGATACGCAGTATTTT
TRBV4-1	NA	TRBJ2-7	CASSQVRGNEQYF	TGCGCCAGCAGCCAAGTTAGGGGGAACGAGCAGTACTTC
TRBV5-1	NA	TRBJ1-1	CASSLEATANTEAFF	TGCGCCAGCAGCTTGGAGGCGACAGCGAACACTGAAGCTTTCTTT
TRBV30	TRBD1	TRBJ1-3	CARMGQGGNTIYF	TGTGCCCGGATGGGACAGGGGGGAAACACCATATATTTT
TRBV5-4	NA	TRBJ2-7	CASSLAGEISSEQYF	TGTGCCAGCAGCTTGGCCGGGGAAATCAGTAGCGAGCAGTACTTC
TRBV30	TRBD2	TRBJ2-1	CAWTLTGTSGSDEQFF	TGTGCCTGGACCCTTACCGGGACTAGCGGGAGCGATGAGCAGTTCTTC
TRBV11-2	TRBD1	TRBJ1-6	CASRKTGGQSYNSPLHF	TGTGCCAGCAGAAAAACAGGGGGCCAGTCCTATAATTCACCCCTCCACTTT
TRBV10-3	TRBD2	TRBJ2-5	CAVGLAAKETQYF	TGTGCCGTAGGACTAGCGGCCAAAGAGACCCAGTACTTC
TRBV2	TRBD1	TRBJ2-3	CASKDRGNTDTQYF	TGTGCCAGCAAGGACAGGGGGAATACAGATACGCAGTATTTT
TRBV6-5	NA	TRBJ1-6	CASTTARGKNSPLHF	TGTGCCAGCACCACCGCGAGGGGGAAGAATTCACCCCTCCACTTT
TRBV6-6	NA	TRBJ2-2	CASSYPGASAGELFF	TGTGCCAGCAGTTACCCTGGGGCGAGCGCCGGGGAGCTGTTTTTT
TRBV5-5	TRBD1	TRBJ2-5	CASSTGQGAETQYF	TGTGCCAGCAGCACCGGACAGGGTGCAGAGACCCAGTACTTC
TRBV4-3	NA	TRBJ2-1	CASSQGTNLYNEQFF	TGCGCCAGCAGCCAAGGGACTAACCTATACAATGAGCAGTTCTTC
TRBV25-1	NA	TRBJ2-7	CASSRRGYEQYF	TGTGCCAGCAGTCGGCGGGGCTACGAGCAGTACTTC